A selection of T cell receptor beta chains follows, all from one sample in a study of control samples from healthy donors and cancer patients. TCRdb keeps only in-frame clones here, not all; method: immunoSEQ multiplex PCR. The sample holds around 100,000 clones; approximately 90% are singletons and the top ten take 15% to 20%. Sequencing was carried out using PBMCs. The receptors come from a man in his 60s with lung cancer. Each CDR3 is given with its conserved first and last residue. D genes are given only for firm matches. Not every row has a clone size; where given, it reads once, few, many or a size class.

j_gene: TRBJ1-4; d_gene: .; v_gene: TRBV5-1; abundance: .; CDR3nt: TGCGCCAGCAGCCCGGATCTAAATGAAAAACTGTTTTTT; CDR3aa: CASSPDLNEKLFF
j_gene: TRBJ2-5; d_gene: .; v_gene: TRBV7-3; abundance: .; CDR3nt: TGTGCCAGCAGCTTAACGGACAGCCAGACCCAGTACTTC; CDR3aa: CASSLTDSQTQYF
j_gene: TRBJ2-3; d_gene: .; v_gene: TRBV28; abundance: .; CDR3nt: TGTGCCAGCACCCCGGACAGCCCGGGAACGCAGTATTTT; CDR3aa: CASTPDSPGTQYF
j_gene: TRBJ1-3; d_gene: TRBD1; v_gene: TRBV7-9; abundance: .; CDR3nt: TGTGCCAGCAGCCCCCGGTGGGACAGTGGAAACACCATATATTTT; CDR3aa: CASSPRWDSGNTIYF
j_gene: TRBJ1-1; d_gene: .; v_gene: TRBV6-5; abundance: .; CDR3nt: TGTGCCAGCAGTTATGACCGGGTCCCCCTCTTCTTT; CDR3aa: CASSYDRVPLFF
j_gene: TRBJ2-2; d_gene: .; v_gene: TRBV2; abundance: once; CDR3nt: TGTGCCAGAGGGACGGCTGGGGAGCTGTTTTTT; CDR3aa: CARGTAGELFF
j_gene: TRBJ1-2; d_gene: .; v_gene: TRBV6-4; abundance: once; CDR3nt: TGTGCCAGCAGTGACTCCGGGGCCTATGGCTACACCTTC; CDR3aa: CASSDSGAYGYTF
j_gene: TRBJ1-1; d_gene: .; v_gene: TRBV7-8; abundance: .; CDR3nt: TGTGCCAGCAGCCGAAATCAGGGGCCGAACACTGAAGCTTTCTTT; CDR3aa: CASSRNQGPNTEAFF
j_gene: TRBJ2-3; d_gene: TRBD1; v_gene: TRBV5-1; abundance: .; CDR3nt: TGCGCCAGCAGCCTGGGACAGGATACGCAGTATTTT; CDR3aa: CASSLGQDTQYF
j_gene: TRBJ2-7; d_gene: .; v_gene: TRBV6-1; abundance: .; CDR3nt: TGTGCCAGCAGTGAAATCTGGGGGATCCCCTACGAGCAGTACTTC; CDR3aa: CASSEIWGIPYEQYF
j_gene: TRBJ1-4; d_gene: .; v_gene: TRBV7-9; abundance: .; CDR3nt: TGTGCCAGCAGCCCCCAAGGCGGGTCGGGAAAACTGTTTTTT; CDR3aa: CASSPQGGSGKLFF
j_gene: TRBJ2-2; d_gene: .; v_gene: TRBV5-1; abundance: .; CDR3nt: TGCGCCAGCAGCTTCTCCATTACGGACGCCGAGGAGCTGTTTTTT; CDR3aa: CASSFSITDAEELFF
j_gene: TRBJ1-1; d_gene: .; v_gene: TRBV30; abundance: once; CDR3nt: TGTGCCTGGAGTGAGACTGAACTCTCTGAAGCTTTCTTT; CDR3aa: CAWSETELSEAFF
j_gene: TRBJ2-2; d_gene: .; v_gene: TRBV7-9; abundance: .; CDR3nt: TGTGCCAGCAGCTTAGGACATTTCACCGGGGAGCTGTTTTTT; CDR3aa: CASSLGHFTGELFF
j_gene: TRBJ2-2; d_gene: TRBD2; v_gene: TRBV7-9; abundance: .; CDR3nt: TGTGCCAGCAGCTTCCGACTAGCGGTTAACACCGGGGAGCTGTTTTTT; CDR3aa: CASSFRLAVNTGELFF
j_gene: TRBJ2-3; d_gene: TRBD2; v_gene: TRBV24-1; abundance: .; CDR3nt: TGTGCCACCAGTGCACCGACTAGCGGGGGAAGCACAGATACGCAGTATTTT; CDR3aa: CATSAPTSGGSTDTQYF
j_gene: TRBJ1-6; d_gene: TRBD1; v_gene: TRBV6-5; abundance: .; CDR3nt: TGTGCCAGCAGTACAAGGACAGGGGGCAATTCACCCCTCCACTTT; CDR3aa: CASSTRTGGNSPLHF
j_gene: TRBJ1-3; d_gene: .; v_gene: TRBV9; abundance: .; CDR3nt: TGTGCCAGCAGCGTAGTTGGAGGCCCCGACTCTGGAAACACCATATATTTT; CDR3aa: CASSVVGGPDSGNTIYF
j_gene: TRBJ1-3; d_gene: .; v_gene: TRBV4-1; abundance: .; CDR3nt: TGCGCCAGCAGCCTCGGTGGGGAGCGAAACACCATATATTTT; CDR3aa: CASSLGGERNTIYF
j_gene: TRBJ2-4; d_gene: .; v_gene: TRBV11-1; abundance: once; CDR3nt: TGTGCCAGCAGCTTGAGACTTCAAGCCAAAAACATTCAGTACTTC; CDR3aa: CASSLRLQAKNIQYF
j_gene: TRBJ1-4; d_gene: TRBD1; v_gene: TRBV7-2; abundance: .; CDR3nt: TGTGCCAGCAGCTTAAACAGGGGCGTTAATGAAAAACTGTTTTTT; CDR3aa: CASSLNRGVNEKLFF
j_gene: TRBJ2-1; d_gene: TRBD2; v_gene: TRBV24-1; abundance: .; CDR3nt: TGTGCCACCAGTGATTCAAGCGGGGGGGTTAATGAGCAGTTCTTC; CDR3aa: CATSDSSGGVNEQFF